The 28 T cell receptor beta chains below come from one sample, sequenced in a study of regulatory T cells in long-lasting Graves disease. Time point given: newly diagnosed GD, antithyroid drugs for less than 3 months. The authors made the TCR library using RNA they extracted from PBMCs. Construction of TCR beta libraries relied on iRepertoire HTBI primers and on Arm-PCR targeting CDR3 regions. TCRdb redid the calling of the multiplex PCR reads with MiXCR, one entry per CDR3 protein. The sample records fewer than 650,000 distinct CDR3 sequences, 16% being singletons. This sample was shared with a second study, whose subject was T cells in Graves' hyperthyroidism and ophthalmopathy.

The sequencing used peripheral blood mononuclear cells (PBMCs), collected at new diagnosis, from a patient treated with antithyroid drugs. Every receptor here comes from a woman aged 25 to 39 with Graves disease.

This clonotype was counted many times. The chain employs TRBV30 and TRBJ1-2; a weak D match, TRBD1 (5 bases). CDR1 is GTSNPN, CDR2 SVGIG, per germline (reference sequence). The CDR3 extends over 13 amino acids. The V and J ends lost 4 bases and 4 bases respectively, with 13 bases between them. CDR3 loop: CAWIPGPGYGYTF. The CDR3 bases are TGTGCCTGGATACCAGGGCCGGGCTATGGCTACACCTTC.

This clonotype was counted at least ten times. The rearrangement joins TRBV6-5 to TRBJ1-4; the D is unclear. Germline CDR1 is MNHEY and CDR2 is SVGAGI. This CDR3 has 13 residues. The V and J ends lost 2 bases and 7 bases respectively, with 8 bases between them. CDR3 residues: CASSYVATEKLFF. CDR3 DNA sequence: TGTGCCAGCAGTTACGTCGCCACTGAAAAACTGTTTTTT.

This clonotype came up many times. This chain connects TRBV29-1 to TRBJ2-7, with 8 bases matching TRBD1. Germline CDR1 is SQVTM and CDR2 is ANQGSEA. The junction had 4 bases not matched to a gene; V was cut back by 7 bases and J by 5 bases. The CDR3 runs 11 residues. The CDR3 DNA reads TGCAGCGGGACAGGGCCCAACGAGCAGTACTTC. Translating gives CSGTGPNEQYF.

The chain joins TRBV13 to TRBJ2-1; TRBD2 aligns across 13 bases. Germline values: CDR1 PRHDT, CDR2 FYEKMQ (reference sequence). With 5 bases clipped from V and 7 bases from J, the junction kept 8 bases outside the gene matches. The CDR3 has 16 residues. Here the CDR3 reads CASSPTGLAGVNEQFF. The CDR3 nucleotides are TGTGCCAGCAGCCCGACCGGACTAGCGGGAGTGAATGAGCAGTTCTTC.

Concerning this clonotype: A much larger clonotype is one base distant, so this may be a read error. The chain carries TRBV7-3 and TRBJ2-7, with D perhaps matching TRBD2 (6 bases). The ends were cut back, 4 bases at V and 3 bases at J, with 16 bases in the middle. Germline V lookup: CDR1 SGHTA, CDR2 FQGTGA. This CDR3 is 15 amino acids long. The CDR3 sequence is CASSSFGGDDYEQYF. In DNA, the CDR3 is TGTGCCAGCAGCTCGTTTGGCGGGGATGACTACGAGCAGTACTTC.

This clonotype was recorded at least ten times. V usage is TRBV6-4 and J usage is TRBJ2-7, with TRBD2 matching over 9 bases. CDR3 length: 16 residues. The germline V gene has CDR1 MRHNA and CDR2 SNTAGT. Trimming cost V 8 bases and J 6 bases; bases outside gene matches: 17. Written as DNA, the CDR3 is TGTGCCAGCTACCTGAAGGAGCTAGCGGGACGGTGCGAGCAGTACTTC. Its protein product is CASYLKELAGRCEQYF.

CDR3 loop: CASSYIELHQETQYF. In DNA form, the CDR3 reads TGTGCCAGCAGTTACATTGAACTACACCAAGAGACCCAGTACTTC. V gene TRBV6-2 or TRBV6-3 combines with J gene TRBJ2-5, with D hard to call. Trimming took off 2 bases at V and 0 bases at J, with 10 bases between the two ends. This CDR3 is 15 amino acids long. In germline, CDR1 is MNHEY, CDR2 SVGEGT.

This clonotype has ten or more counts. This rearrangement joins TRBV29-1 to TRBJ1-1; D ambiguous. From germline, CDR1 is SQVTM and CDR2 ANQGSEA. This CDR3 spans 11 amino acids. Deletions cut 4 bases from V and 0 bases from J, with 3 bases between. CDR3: CSVVLNTEAFF. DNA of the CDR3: TGCAGCGTTGTGTTGAACACTGAAGCTTTCTTT.

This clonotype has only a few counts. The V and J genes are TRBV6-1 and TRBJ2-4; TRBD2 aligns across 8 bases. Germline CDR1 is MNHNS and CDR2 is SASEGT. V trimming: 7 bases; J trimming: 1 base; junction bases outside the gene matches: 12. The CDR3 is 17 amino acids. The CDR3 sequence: CASTPLGGGVAKNIQYF. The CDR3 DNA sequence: TGTGCCAGCACCCCTCTCGGGGGGGGGGTGGCCAAAAACATTCAGTACTTC.

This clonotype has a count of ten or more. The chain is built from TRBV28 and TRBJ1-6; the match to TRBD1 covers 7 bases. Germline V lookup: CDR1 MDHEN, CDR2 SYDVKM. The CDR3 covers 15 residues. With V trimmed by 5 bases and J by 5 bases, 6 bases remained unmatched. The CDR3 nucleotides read TGTGCCAGCAGTGACCAGACAGGGAATAATTCACCCCTCCACTTT. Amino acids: CASSDQTGNNSPLHF.

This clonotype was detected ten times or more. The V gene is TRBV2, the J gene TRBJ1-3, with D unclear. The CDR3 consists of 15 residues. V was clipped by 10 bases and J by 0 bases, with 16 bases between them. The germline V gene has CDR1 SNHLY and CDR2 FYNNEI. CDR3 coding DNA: TGTGCCACAACTTTAGACTGGAGCTCTGGAAACACCATATATTTT. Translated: CATTLDWSSGNTIYF.

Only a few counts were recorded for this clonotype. As DNA, the CDR3 is TGTGCCAGCAGCGTAGGGGGATGGCTAGATTCATACAATGAGCAGTTCTTC. This translates into CASSVGGWLDSYNEQFF. This chain links TRBV9 with TRBJ2-1; D unclear. Germline-derived CDR1 and CDR2 are SGDLS and YYNGEE. The CDR3 runs to 17 residues. V was clipped by 0 bases and J by 4 bases, with 17 bases between them.

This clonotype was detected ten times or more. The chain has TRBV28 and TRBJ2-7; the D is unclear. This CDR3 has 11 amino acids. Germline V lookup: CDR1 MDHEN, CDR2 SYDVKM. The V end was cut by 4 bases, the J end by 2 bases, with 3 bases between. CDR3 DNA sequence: TGTGCCAGCAGTTCGCCCTACGAGCAGTACTTC. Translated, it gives CASSSPYEQYF.

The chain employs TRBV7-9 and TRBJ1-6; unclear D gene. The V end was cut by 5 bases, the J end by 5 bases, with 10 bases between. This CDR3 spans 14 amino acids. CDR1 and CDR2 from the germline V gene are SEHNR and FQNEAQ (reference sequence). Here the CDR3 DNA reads TGTGCCAGCAGCCCGATGGCCCATAATTCACCCCTCCACTTT. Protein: CASSPMAHNSPLHF.

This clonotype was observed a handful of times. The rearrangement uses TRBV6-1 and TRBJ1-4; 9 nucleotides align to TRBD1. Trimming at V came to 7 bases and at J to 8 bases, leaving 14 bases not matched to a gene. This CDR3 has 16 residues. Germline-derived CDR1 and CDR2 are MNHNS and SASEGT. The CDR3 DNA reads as TGTGCCAGCATATCGCGAACACAGGGGGCGCGGGAAAAACTGTTTTTT. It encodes CASISRTQGAREKLFF.

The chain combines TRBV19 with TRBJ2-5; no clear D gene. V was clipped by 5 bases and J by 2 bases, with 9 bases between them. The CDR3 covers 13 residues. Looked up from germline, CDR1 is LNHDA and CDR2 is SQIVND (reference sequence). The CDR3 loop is CASSGQYQETQYF. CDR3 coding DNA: TGTGCCAGTAGTGGGCAGTATCAAGAGACCCAGTACTTC.

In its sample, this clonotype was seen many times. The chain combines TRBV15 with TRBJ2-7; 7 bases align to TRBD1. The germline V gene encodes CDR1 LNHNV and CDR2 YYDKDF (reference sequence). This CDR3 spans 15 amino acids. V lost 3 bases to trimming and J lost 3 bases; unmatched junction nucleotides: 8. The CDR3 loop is CATSSSPGQSYEQYF. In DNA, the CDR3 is TGTGCCACCAGCAGTTCCCCGGGACAGAGCTACGAGCAGTACTTC.

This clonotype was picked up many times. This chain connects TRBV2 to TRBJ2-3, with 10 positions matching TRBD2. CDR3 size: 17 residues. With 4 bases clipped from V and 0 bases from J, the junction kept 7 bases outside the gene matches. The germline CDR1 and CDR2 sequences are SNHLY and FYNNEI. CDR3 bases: TGTGCCAGCAGTGGAGGACTAGCGGTTCCTAGCACAGATACGCAGTATTTT. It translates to CASSGGLAVPSTDTQYF.

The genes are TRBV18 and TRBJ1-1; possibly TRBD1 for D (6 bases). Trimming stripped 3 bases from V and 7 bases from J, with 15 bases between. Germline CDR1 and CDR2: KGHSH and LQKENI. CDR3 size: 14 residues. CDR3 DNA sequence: TGTGCCAGCTCACCTATACAGGGAGAGGGTGAAGCTTTCTTT. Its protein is CASSPIQGEGEAFF.

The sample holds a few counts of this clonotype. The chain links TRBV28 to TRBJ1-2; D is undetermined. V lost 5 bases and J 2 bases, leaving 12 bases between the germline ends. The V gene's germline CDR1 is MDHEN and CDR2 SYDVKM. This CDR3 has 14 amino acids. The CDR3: CASSLPSKNYGYTF. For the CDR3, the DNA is TGTGCCAGCAGTCTCCCCTCCAAAAACTATGGCTACACCTTC.

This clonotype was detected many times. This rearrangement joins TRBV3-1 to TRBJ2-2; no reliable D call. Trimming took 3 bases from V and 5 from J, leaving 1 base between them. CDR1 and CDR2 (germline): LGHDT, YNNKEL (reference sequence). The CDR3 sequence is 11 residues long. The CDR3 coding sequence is TGTGCCAGCAGCCATACCGGGGAGCTGTTTTTT. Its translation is CASSHTGELFF.

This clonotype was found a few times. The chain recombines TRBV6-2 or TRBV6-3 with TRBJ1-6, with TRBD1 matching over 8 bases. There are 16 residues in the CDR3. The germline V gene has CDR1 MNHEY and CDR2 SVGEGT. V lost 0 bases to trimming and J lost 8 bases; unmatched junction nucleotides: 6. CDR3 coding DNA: TGTGCCAGCAGTTACTCGAGAAGGACAGGGCATTCACCCCTCCACTTT. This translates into CASSYSRRTGHSPLHF.

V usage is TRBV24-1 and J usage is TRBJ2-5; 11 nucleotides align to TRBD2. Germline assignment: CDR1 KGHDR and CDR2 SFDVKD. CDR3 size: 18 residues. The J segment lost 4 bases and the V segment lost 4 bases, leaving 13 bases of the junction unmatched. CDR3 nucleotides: TGTGCCACCAGTGACTCAATAGCGGGAGGGTTTAATCGAGAGACCCAGTACTTC. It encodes CATSDSIAGGFNRETQYF.

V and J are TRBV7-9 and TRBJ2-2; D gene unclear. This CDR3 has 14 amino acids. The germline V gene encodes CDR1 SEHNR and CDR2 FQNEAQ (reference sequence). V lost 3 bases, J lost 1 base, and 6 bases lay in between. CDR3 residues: CASSFLVNTGELFF. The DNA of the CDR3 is TGTGCCAGCAGCTTCTTGGTGAACACCGGGGAGCTGTTTTTT.

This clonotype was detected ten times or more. Here the CDR3 DNA reads TGTGCCAGCACCCGGGCCTCCGTAGGGTTGTCCCCGCCCTACGAGCAGTACTTC. It specifies CASTRASVGLSPPYEQYF. This sequence joins TRBV11-2 and TRBJ2-7, with no clear D. Per the germline V gene, CDR1 is SGHAT and CDR2 is FQNNGV. Trimming stripped 7 bases from V and 2 bases from J, with 27 bases between. This CDR3 is built from 18 residues.

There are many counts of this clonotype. The CDR3 DNA is TGTGCCAGCAGCCTGGGACAGTTATACACCGGGGAGCTGTTTTTT. Translating it yields CASSLGQLYTGELFF. The chain links TRBV7-2 to TRBJ2-2; TRBD1 matches at 7 bases. Trimming took 5 bases from V and 3 from J; bases not matched to a gene: 6. CDR1 and CDR2 (germline): SGHTA, FQGNSA. The CDR3 loop spans 15 amino acids.

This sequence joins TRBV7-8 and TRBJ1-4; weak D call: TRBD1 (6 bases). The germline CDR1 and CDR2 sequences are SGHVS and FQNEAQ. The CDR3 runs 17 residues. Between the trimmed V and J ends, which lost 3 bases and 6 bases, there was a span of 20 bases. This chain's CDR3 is CASSFPRGQGNDEKLFF. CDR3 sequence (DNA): TGTGCCAGCAGCTTTCCGCGCGGCCAGGGGAATGATGAAAAACTGTTTTTT. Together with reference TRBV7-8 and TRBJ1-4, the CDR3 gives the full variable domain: GAGVSQSPRYKVAKRGQDVALRCDPISGHVSLFWYQQALGQGPEFLTYFQNEAQLDKSGLPSDRFFAERPEGSVSTLKIQRTQQEDSAVYLCASSFPRGQGNDEKLFFGSGTQLSVL.

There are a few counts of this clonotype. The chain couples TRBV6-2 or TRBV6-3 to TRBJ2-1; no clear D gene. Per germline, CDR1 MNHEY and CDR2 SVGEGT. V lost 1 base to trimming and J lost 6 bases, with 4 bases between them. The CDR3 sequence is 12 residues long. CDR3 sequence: CASSYYPNEQFF. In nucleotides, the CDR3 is TGTGCCAGCAGTTACTACCCCAATGAGCAGTTCTTC.